The 29 T cell receptor beta chains listed next were all sequenced from one sample in a study of blood T cells in healthy people across ages. Together with a sample-barcoded 5' primer, a J-beta primer mix was included in a second PCR lasting roughly 6 to 12 cycles. From the 5' RACE reads, TCRdb called clonotypes with MiXCR, one entry per CDR3 protein. The data show about 500,000 distinct CDR3 sequences, around 24% seen once. The same sample was also studied in work on T cells of mothers and their children.

Material for sequencing was blood. These receptors came from a boy aged 5 to 17 in good health.

V is TRBV29-1 and J is TRBJ2-2, with 9 bases matching TRBD1. V shed 7 bases and J 5 bases; nucleotides not matched to a gene: 14. The V gene's germline CDR1 is SQVTM and CDR2 ANQGSEA. The CDR3 loop spans 16 amino acids. The CDR3 nucleotides read TGCAGCGGCTTAGGACAGGGGTGCATCCATACCGGGGAGCTGTTTTTT. This translates into CSGLGQGCIHTGELFF.

The table lists this clonotype with a few counts. The chain carries TRBV5-6 and TRBJ2-6; TRBD1 matches at 8 bases. Germline CDR1 is SGHDT and CDR2 is YYEEEE. This CDR3 region has 17 residues. V was pared by 4 bases and J by 2 bases, with 8 bases of the junction left unmatched. DNA of the CDR3: TGTGCCAGCAGCCCCCGGACAGGGCGGACTGGGGCCAACGTCCTGACTTTC. Amino acids: CASSPRTGRTGANVLTF.

The chain couples TRBV24-1 to TRBJ2-6; TRBD1 or TRBD2 may be the D gene (5 bases each). Germline V CDR1 and CDR2: KGHDR, SFDVKD. There are 20 residues in the CDR3. V shed 3 bases and J shed 2 bases, with 22 bases lying between them. This CDR3 reads CATSDTRGSQINPGANVLTF. The CDR3 nucleotides are TGTGCCACCAGTGATACCCGGGGCTCGCAGATCAACCCTGGGGCCAACGTCCTGACTTTC.

The chain employs TRBV6-5 and TRBJ1-2, with a tentative D call TRBD1 (5 bases). The CDR3 consists of 14 residues. Germline CDR1 reads MNHEY; CDR2 reads SVGAGI. Trimming removed 4 bases at V and 4 bases at J, with 13 bases between. The DNA of the CDR3 is TGTGCCAGCAGTTCTGACAGTGCCCCCTATGGCTACACCTTC. It codes for CASSSDSAPYGYTF.

This clonotype was counted a few times. CDR3 DNA sequence: TGTGCCAGCAGTGCGGAGACGGTTAACACTGAAGCTTTCTTT. Translation gives CASSAETVNTEAFF. The chain combines TRBV6-1 with TRBJ1-1; D is undetermined. The CDR3 contains 14 residues. V shed 4 bases and J shed 2 bases, with 11 bases lying between them. Germline V gene sequence: CDR1 MNHNS, CDR2 SASEGT.

The genes are TRBV12-3 or TRBV12-4 and TRBJ1-2; TRBD1 agrees at 10 bases. CDR3 size: 14 residues. Unmatched junction bases numbered 5, after V lost 3 bases and J lost 7 bases. The CDR3: CASSFGTGAGGYTF. The CDR3 DNA is TGTGCCAGCAGTTTTGGGACAGGGGCTGGTGGCTACACCTTC.

The rearrangement uses TRBV21-1 and TRBJ2-7; the table's D call of TRBD1 was not tested on the DNA. TRBV21-1 represents a pseudogene. The CDR3 extends over 17 amino acids. CDR3 sequence: CASSTKGATGRTYEQYF. CDR3 DNA sequence: TGTGCCAGCAGCACAAAAGGAGCGACAGGCCGAACCTACGAGCAGTACTTC.

This chain uses TRBV7-3 with TRBJ2-5; a possible D gene is TRBD1 (7 bases). Germline-derived CDR1 and CDR2 are SGHTA and FQGTGA. CDR3 length: 19 amino acids. V was cut by 5 bases and J by 4 bases, with 29 bases left in between. CDR3 residues: CASSLGRSGGKLGGETQYF. The CDR3 DNA reads TGTGCCAGCAGCCTCGGTCGGTCAGGGGGGAAACTAGGAGGAGAGACCCAGTACTTC.

This chain uses TRBV29-1 with TRBJ1-5; D is unresolved. Trimming shortened V by 5 bases and J by 4 bases, and 12 bases separated the two germline ends. Germline lookup yields CDR1 SQVTM and CDR2 ANQGSEA. This CDR3 has 13 amino acids. Here the CDR3 reads CSVLVQDNQPQHF. CDR3 nucleotide sequence: TGCAGCGTTCTCGTCCAGGATAATCAGCCCCAGCATTTT.

This clonotype has only a few counts. The chain employs TRBV20-1 and TRBJ1-2; TRBD1 is a possible D gene (5 bases). CDR3 length: 16 amino acids. The germline V gene encodes CDR1 DFQATT and CDR2 SNEGSKA (reference sequence). Trimming took off 6 bases at V and 6 bases at J, with 26 bases between the two ends. CDR3 region: CSAKRIRGLSKDGYTF. CDR3 coding DNA: TGCAGTGCAAAAAGGATTAGGGGCCTATCCAAGGATGGCTACACCTTC.

This clonotype was counted between two and nine times. The rearrangement joins TRBV6-5 to TRBJ1-3; D unclear. The V and J ends lost 3 bases and 2 bases respectively, with 11 bases between them. CDR1 and CDR2 (germline): MNHEY, SVGAGI. The CDR3 sequence is 15 residues long. The CDR3, as DNA: TGTGCCAGCAGTTATACCCACATTACTGGAAACACCATATATTTT. Translating gives CASSYTHITGNTIYF.

Only a few counts were recorded for this clonotype. V is TRBV2 and J is TRBJ2-2; D may be TRBD2 (5 bases). The V and J ends lost 3 bases and 4 bases respectively, with 9 bases between them. Germline V gene data show CDR1 as SNHLY and CDR2 as FYNNEI. The length of the CDR3 is 14 residues. The DNA for the CDR3 is TGTGCCAGCAGTGACTGGAGGTCCACCGGGGAGCTGTTTTTT. The encoded protein is CASSDWRSTGELFF.

V is TRBV24-1 and J is TRBJ2-1; TRBD2 matches at 8 bases. The CDR3 is made up of 17 amino acids. Trimming cost V 3 bases and J 2 bases; bases outside gene matches: 8. The germline V gene encodes CDR1 KGHDR and CDR2 SFDVKD. The CDR3 bases are TGTGCCACCAGTGATCTGGAGAATAGCGGGACCTACAATGAGCAGTTCTTC. It specifies CATSDLENSGTYNEQFF.

This clonotype was observed a few times. The chain employs TRBV9 and TRBJ2-7, with 11 bases matching TRBD2. Trimming at V came to 2 bases and at J to 5 bases, leaving 3 bases not matched to a gene. Germline V CDR1 and CDR2: SGDLS, YYNGEE. The CDR3 consists of 14 residues. CDR3 residues: CASSVLSGGDEQYF. The CDR3 DNA is TGTGCCAGCAGCGTCCTTAGCGGGGGGGACGAGCAGTACTTC. Full variable domain (remainder filled in from reference TRBV9 and TRBJ2-7): DSGVTQTPKHLITATGQRVTLRCSPRSGDLSVYWYQQSLDQGLQFLIQYYNGEERAKGNILERFSAQQFPDLHSELNLSSLELGDSALYFCASSVLSGGDEQYFGPGTRLTVT.

There are a few counts of this clonotype. In DNA form, the CDR3 reads TGTGCCAGCCAGGGGGTCTCCTACGAGCAGTACTTC. This encodes CASQGVSYEQYF. This sequence joins TRBV2 and TRBJ2-7; 7 bases match TRBD1. J was trimmed by 0 bases and V by 8 bases; bases with no gene match: 1. The CDR3 is 12 amino acids. The germline V gene encodes CDR1 SNHLY and CDR2 FYNNEI.

This clonotype was seen a handful of times. The V call is TRBV4-3, the J call TRBJ2-4, with D uncertain. V was pared by 0 bases and J by 10 bases, with 16 bases between. The CDR3 runs to 15 residues. In germline, CDR1 is LGHNA, CDR2 YSLEER. CDR3 bases: TGCGCCAGCAGCCAAGATCTGGTCGACCGTGGGATTCAGTACTTC. Translated, it gives CASSQDLVDRGIQYF.

Concerning this clonotype itself: The junction departs from the called germline gene at one end, perhaps through a read error. The chain links TRBV9 to TRBJ2-2, with a possible D match to TRBD1 (7 bases). There are 14 residues in the CDR3. Germline V lookup: CDR1 SGDLS, CDR2 YYNGEE. The CDR3 spells CASSPGQAPREPFF. Here the CDR3 DNA reads TGTGCCAGCAGCCCCGGACAGGCCCCCCGGGAGCCGTTTTTT.

The table lists this clonotype with a few counts. V usage is TRBV7-9 and J usage is TRBJ1-5; 8 bases match TRBD1. Per germline, CDR1 SEHNR and CDR2 FQNEAQ (reference sequence). CDR3 length equals 15 residues. Unmatched junction bases numbered 3, after V lost 1 base and J lost 4 bases. CDR3 nucleotides: TGTGCCAGCAGCTTAGGAACAGGGGGTAATCAGCCCCAGCATTTT. It yields the protein CASSLGTGGNQPQHF.

This chain connects TRBV7-2 to TRBJ1-6; D perhaps matches TRBD1 (5 bases). The V end was cut by 0 bases, the J end by 10 bases, with 13 bases between. The CDR3 extends over 15 amino acids. The germline V gene has CDR1 SGHTA and CDR2 FQGNSA. The chain's CDR3 is CASSLAGGTGSPLHF. CDR3 DNA: TGTGCCAGCAGCTTAGCGGGGGGTACGGGGTCACCCCTCCACTTT.

This clonotype occurred a few times. The chain couples TRBV29-1 to TRBJ1-5; D remains ambiguous. The germline CDR1 and CDR2 sequences are SQVTM and ANQGSEA. V dropped 7 bases and J dropped 2 bases, with 9 bases sitting between them. The CDR3 totals 12 residues. The DNA of the CDR3 is TGCAGCGCCGGGGAGGGCAATCAGCCCCAGCATTTT. Amino acids: CSAGEGNQPQHF.

This clonotype was counted many times. The chain links TRBV4-3 to TRBJ2-3, with D perhaps TRBD2 (7 bases). The CDR3 consists of 16 residues. V dropped 0 bases and J dropped 2 bases, with 12 bases sitting between them. CDR1 LGHNA and CDR2 YSLEER come from the germline V gene. The CDR3 sequence: CASSQDLGGPTDTQYF. The CDR3 bases are TGCGCCAGCAGCCAAGATTTGGGGGGGCCCACAGATACGCAGTATTTT.

The chain links TRBV2 to TRBJ2-3, with 10 positions matching TRBD2. The germline gives CDR1 SNHLY, CDR2 FYNNEI. This CDR3 spans 19 amino acids. V trimming: 5 bases; J trimming: 6 bases; junction bases outside the gene matches: 20. As DNA, the CDR3 is TGTGCCAGCAGTCTATCAATGACCCTTCTAGCGGGAGTTGAGGATACGCAGTATTTT. Translated, it gives CASSLSMTLLAGVEDTQYF. The variable domain in full, completed from reference TRBV2 and TRBJ2-3, reads EPEVTQTPSHQVTQMGQEVILRCVPISNHLYFYWYRQILGQKVEFLVSFYNNEISEKSEIFDDQFSVERPDGSNFTLKIRSTKLEDSAMYFCASSLSMTLLAGVEDTQYFGPGTRLTVL.

CDR3 protein: CASSETLGRAQYF. CDR3 nucleotides: TGCGCCAGCAGTGAGACCCTCGGGAGGGCGCAGTATTTT. J is TRBJ2-3 and V is TRBV10-2; 8 positions agree with TRBD2. V shed 2 bases and J 10 bases; nucleotides not matched to a gene: 5. Germline CDR1 reads WSHSY; CDR2 reads SAAADI. This CDR3 spans 13 amino acids.

This clonotype was picked up a small number of times. The gene calls are TRBV10-3 and TRBJ2-1; TRBD1 agrees at 9 bases. The CDR3 sequence is 13 residues long. The V and J ends lost 8 bases and 6 bases, in that order; junction bases with no gene match: 5. Germline assignment: CDR1 ENHRY and CDR2 SYGVKD. CDR3 region: CAIEDRGINEQFF. As DNA, the CDR3 is TGTGCCATCGAGGACAGGGGAATCAATGAGCAGTTCTTC.

This clonotype was recorded a few times. The chain combines TRBV20-1 with TRBJ2-3, with 11 bases fitting TRBD2. With 6 bases clipped from V and 0 bases from J, the junction kept 8 bases outside the gene matches. The CDR3 is 16 residues long. Germline V gene sequence: CDR1 DFQATT, CDR2 SNEGSKA (reference sequence). In DNA, the CDR3 is TGCAGTGCCCATGGGGGACTAGCGGATAGCACAGATACGCAGTATTTT. Its protein is CSAHGGLADSTDTQYF.

This clonotype has ten or more counts. The chain combines TRBV4-2 with TRBJ2-7; possibly TRBD2 for D (6 bases). CDR3 length: 14 amino acids. Between the trimmed V and J ends, which lost 0 bases and 3 bases, there was a span of 9 bases. Germline V gene lookup returns CDR1 LGHNA and CDR2 YNFKEQ. CDR3 bases: TGTGCCAGCAGCCAAGAACTAGCCCGCTACGAGCAGTACTTC. It encodes CASSQELARYEQYF.

The sample holds a few counts of this clonotype. The rearrangement joins TRBV10-3 to TRBJ1-1; D may be TRBD1 (5 bases). The CDR3 has 12 amino acids. Germline V gives CDR1 ENHRY, CDR2 SYGVKD. Between the trimmed V and J ends, which lost 7 bases and 1 base, there was a span of 7 bases. The CDR3 coding sequence is TGTGCCATCATGGGGGGGAACACTGAAGCTTTCTTT. As protein: CAIMGGNTEAFF.

This clonotype has a count of ten or more. The chain carries TRBV4-3 and TRBJ2-6; possible D gene TRBD2, 6 bases. The CDR3 sequence is 16 residues long. The V gene lost 0 bases and the J gene lost 2 bases, with 8 bases spanning the gap. Germline V gives CDR1 LGHNA, CDR2 YSLEER. The CDR3 spells CASSQDSGAGANVLTF. In DNA form, the CDR3 reads TGCGCCAGCAGCCAAGATTCGGGGGCTGGGGCCAACGTCCTGACTTTC.

There are a few counts of this clonotype. The chain recombines TRBV19 with TRBJ2-1; D remains unclear. V lost 5 bases and J 6 bases, leaving 17 bases between the germline ends. CDR3 size: 15 residues. Germline V lookup: CDR1 LNHDA, CDR2 SQIVND (reference sequence). The CDR3 region is CASSFQRYSANEQFF. In DNA, the CDR3 is TGTGCCAGTAGTTTCCAGCGTTACTCGGCCAATGAGCAGTTCTTC.